Below are 17 T cell receptor beta chains sequenced from a single sample in a study of OX40 agonist ivuxolimab in advanced cancers. TCRdb's copy holds only in-frame clones and misses some; the assay was immunoSEQ multiplex PCR. This table has fewer than 85,000 clones, 80% to 85% appearing once. The sequencing here drew on CD4+ or CD8+ T cells sorted from blood, taken in a trial of the OX40 agonist ivuxolimab. These receptors came from an adult with an advanced solid tumor such as melanoma, head and neck, liver or kidney cancer.

V and J are TRBV29-1 and TRBJ2-7; no firm D call. V was clipped by 4 bases and J by 1 base, with 8 bases between them. This CDR3 has 12 residues. Germline V gene data show CDR1 as SQVTM and CDR2 as ANQGSEA. CDR3 loop: CSVGTDSYEQYF. The CDR3 DNA sequence: TGCAGCGTTGGGACCGATTCCTACGAGCAGTACTTC.

The chain couples TRBV5-1 to TRBJ1-1, with D perhaps matching TRBD1 (5 bases). Germline lookup yields CDR1 SGHRS and CDR2 YFSETQ. Trimming shortened V by 3 bases and J by 3 bases, and 12 bases separated the two germline ends. This CDR3 region has 14 residues. CDR3 amino acids: CASSYQGQDTEAFF. The CDR3 nucleotides are TGCGCCAGCAGCTACCAGGGTCAGGACACTGAAGCTTTCTTT.

The chain couples TRBV19 to TRBJ2-7, with D unclear. CDR3 length equals 13 residues. V lost 4 bases and J lost 3, with 10 bases in between. Germline CDR1 and CDR2: LNHDA and SQIVND (reference sequence). CDR3 in amino acids: CASSSTSRYEQYF. The CDR3, as DNA: TGTGCCAGTAGTAGTACGTCCCGCTACGAGCAGTACTTC.

The V and J genes are TRBV7-3 and TRBJ2-2; D is uncertain. This CDR3 is 15 amino acids long. Trimming removed 2 bases at V and 1 base at J, with 8 bases between. Germline V lookup: CDR1 SGHTA, CDR2 FQGTGA. CDR3 region: CASSLSSGNTGELFF. The CDR3 DNA reads TGTGCCAGCAGCTTATCTTCAGGGAACACCGGGGAGCTGTTTTTT.

This clone qualifies as large. The chain is built from TRBV18 and TRBJ2-4, with 7 positions matching TRBD1. The V gene end was trimmed by 3 bases and the J gene end by 6 bases; junction bases not matched to a gene: 5. Germline V CDR1 and CDR2: KGHSH, LQKENI. The CDR3 consists of 14 residues. Written as DNA, the CDR3 is TGTGCCAGCTCACCCGGGACAGCCCTAAACATTCAGTACTTC. Residues: CASSPGTALNIQYF.

The chain has TRBV7-6 and TRBJ2-1; D is perhaps TRBD1 or TRBD2 (5 bases each). V lost 6 bases to trimming and J lost 8 bases, with 11 bases between them. This CDR3 region has 12 residues. Per the germline V gene, CDR1 is SGHVS and CDR2 is FNYEAQ. CDR3 coding DNA: TGTGCCAGCAGTCACGTGGGGGATGAGCAGTTCTTC. It yields the protein CASSHVGDEQFF.

The gene calls are TRBV5-8 and TRBJ2-5, with 10 bases aligning to TRBD1. Per germline, CDR1 SGHTS and CDR2 YDEGEE. The CDR3 is 14 residues long. The ends lost 4 bases at V and 5 bases at J; junction bases unmatched: 5. CDR3 nucleotides: TGTGCCAGCAGCCGGGACAGGGGCGGGGAGACCCAGTACTTC. Amino acid sequence: CASSRDRGGETQYF. Supplemented by reference TRBV5-8 and TRBJ2-5, the full variable domain reads EAGVTQSPTHLIKTRGQQATLRCSPISGHTSVYWYQQALGLGLQFLLWYDEGEERNRGNFPPRFSGRQFPNYSSELNVNALELEDSALYLCASSRDRGGETQYFGPGTRLLVL.

The gene calls are TRBV18 and TRBJ1-2; possibly TRBD1 for D (5 bases). V lost 3 bases and J 2 bases, leaving 16 bases between the germline ends. CDR1 and CDR2 (germline): KGHSH, LQKENI. The CDR3 is made up of 16 amino acids. The CDR3 coding sequence is TGTGCCAGCTCACCCCGGATGGCAGGGAACAACTATGGCTACACCTTC. This translates into CASSPRMAGNNYGYTF.

The CDR3, as DNA: TGCACCAAAACTACAGGGTTAGGTAATGAAAAACTGTTTTTT. Translating it yields CTKTTGLGNEKLFF. This chain uses TRBV1 with TRBJ1-4; the D call in the table, TRBD1, was not verified against the DNA. TRBV1 is labeled a pseudogene. The CDR3 is 14 residues long.

The V gene is TRBV30, the J gene TRBJ2-5; 8 bases line up with TRBD2. The CDR3 is 15 amino acids. Germline-derived CDR1 and CDR2 are GTSNPN and SVGIG (reference sequence). V shed 2 bases and J 5 bases; nucleotides not matched to a gene: 10. CDR3 in DNA: TGTGCCTGGAGTCCCTCCACCCGGGGGGGCGAGACCCAGTACTTC. Translated, it gives CAWSPSTRGGETQYF.

This chain links TRBV11-2 with TRBJ2-6; D is ambiguous. The germline gives CDR1 SGHAT, CDR2 FQNNGV. V shed 6 bases and J shed 4 bases, with 7 bases lying between them. This CDR3 has 13 residues. CDR3 loop: CASRPHGANVLTF. The DNA for the CDR3 is TGTGCCAGCAGGCCACACGGGGCCAACGTCCTGACTTTC. The whole variable domain, remainder taken from reference TRBV11-2 and TRBJ2-6, is EAGVAQSPRYKIIEKRQSVAFWCNPISGHATLYWYQQILGQGPKLLIQFQNNGVVDDSQLPKDRFSAERLKGVDSTLKIQPAKLEDSAVYLCASRPHGANVLTFGAGSRLTVL.

The chain carries TRBV10-3 and TRBJ2-3, with D uncertain. The germline V gene encodes CDR1 ENHRY and CDR2 SYGVKD. This CDR3 region has 13 residues. The V gene lost 2 bases and the J gene lost 0 bases, with 3 bases spanning the gap. The CDR3: CAISEHSTDTQYF. Written as DNA, the CDR3 is TGTGCCATCAGTGAGCATAGCACAGATACGCAGTATTTT.

This clone appeared a single time. This chain links TRBV7-8 with TRBJ1-2; possible D gene TRBD1, 5 bases. V lost 5 bases to trimming and J lost 3 bases, with 7 bases between them. CDR3 length equals 12 residues. CDR1 is SGHVS, CDR2 FQNEAQ, per germline. The CDR3 loop reads CASSRGDYGYTF. For the CDR3, the DNA is TGTGCCAGCAGCCGGGGGGACTATGGCTACACCTTC.

In DNA, the CDR3 is TGCGCCAGCAGTGACCGTTTGCCGCCAACGGAGACCCAGTACTTC. This translates into CASSDRLPPTETQYF. The V gene is TRBV5-1, the J gene TRBJ2-5; D unresolved. The CDR3 totals 15 residues. Per germline, CDR1 SGHRS and CDR2 YFSETQ. Trimming left V 5 bases short and J 5 bases short, with 19 bases between.

A few counts support this clone. One end of the junction varies from germline; a read error may be responsible. The rearrangement joins TRBV7-9 to TRBJ2-5; no reliable D call. Germline V gives CDR1 SEHNR, CDR2 FQNEAQ (reference sequence). The CDR3 is 15 residues long. The CDR3 DNA sequence: TGTGCCAGCAGCTTAGCCTCCGGGCCCCAAGGGACCCAGTACTTC. Its protein is CASSLASGPQGTQYF.

This clone was seen more than once but under ten times. The genes are TRBV5-8 and TRBJ2-3, with 11 positions matching TRBD2. The CDR3 extends over 17 amino acids. Looked up from germline, CDR1 is SGHTS and CDR2 is YDEGEE. Unmatched junction bases numbered 10, after V lost 4 bases and J lost 3 bases. The CDR3 sequence: CASSLGVAGGLTDTQYF. The CDR3 bases are TGTGCCAGCAGCCTCGGGGTAGCGGGAGGGTTGACAGATACGCAGTATTTT.

The V gene is TRBV18, the J gene TRBJ2-1; TRBD2 aligns across 14 bases. CDR1 is KGHSH and CDR2 is LQKENI in the germline V gene. CDR3 size: 16 residues. The junction had 4 bases not matched to a gene; V was cut back by 3 bases and J by 6 bases. CDR3 protein: CASSPGLAGEGNEQFF. In DNA, the CDR3 is TGTGCCAGCTCACCGGGACTAGCGGGAGAAGGCAATGAGCAGTTCTTC.